Below are 11 T cell receptor beta chains sequenced from a single sample in a study of T cell changes during pregnancy in multiple sclerosis. The repertoire was sequenced with immunoSEQ multiplex PCR; TCRdb's copy has only in-frame clones and lacks some. Among about 31,000 clones listed, about nine tenths were seen once. Sequencing was performed on CD8+ T cells from peripheral blood mononuclear cells, taken before pregnancy. All receptors come from a female donor with multiple sclerosis, enrolled in a pregnancy study.

This clone was seen once. The chain recombines TRBV28 with TRBJ1-2, with a tentative D call TRBD1 (6 bases). Trimming took 4 bases from V and 1 from J, leaving 16 bases between them. This CDR3 comprises 16 residues. In germline, CDR1 is MDHEN, CDR2 SYDVKM. CDR3 sequence (DNA): TGTGCCAGCAGTTCGACAGGTTCAGGGCTTAACTATGGCTACACCTTC. As protein: CASSSTGSGLNYGYTF.

This chain links TRBV5-6 with TRBJ2-7; 12 nucleotides agree with TRBD2. Trimming took 0 bases from V and 3 from J; bases not matched to a gene: 1. The germline V gene encodes CDR1 SGHDT and CDR2 YYEEEE. This CDR3 has 15 residues. CDR3 sequence: CASSLGLAGDYEQYF. The CDR3 nucleotides are TGTGCCAGCAGCTTGGGACTAGCGGGAGACTACGAGCAGTACTTC.

The chain links TRBV6-4 to TRBJ1-6, with TRBD1 identical over 9 bases. This CDR3 has 14 amino acids. Germline V gene data show CDR1 as MRHNA and CDR2 as SNTAGT. V lost 6 bases, J lost 7 bases, and 4 bases stayed unmatched. The CDR3 loop reads CASSRDRENSPLHF. CDR3 DNA: TGTGCCAGCAGCCGGGACAGGGAAAATTCACCCCTCCACTTT.

V and J are TRBV12-5 and TRBJ1-4, with D possibly TRBD1 on 5 matching bases. CDR3 length: 16 residues. CDR1 and CDR2 (germline): LGHNT, FRNRAP. Trimming pared 1 base from V and 7 bases from J, leaving 16 bases between. CDR3 loop: CASGLDALGGGEKLFF. As DNA, the CDR3 is TGTGCTAGTGGTTTGGACGCGTTGGGGGGAGGTGAAAAACTGTTTTTT.

This chain connects TRBV5-6 to TRBJ2-2; D remains ambiguous. This CDR3 contains 11 residues. V was clipped by 2 bases and J by 8 bases, with 4 bases between them. Germline CDR1 SGHDT, CDR2 YYEEEE. The CDR3 DNA is TGTGCCAGCAGCTTAGAGGGGGAGCTGTTTTTT. Translating gives CASSLEGELFF.

The chain has TRBV2 and TRBJ1-5, with D possibly being TRBD1 (5 bases). In germline, CDR1 is SNHLY, CDR2 FYNNEI. Trimming took 6 bases from V and 7 from J, leaving 10 bases between them. CDR3 length: 12 residues. The CDR3 is CASSAGLQPQHF. In DNA, the CDR3 is TGTGCCAGCAGCGCAGGGTTGCAGCCCCAGCATTTT.

The genes are TRBV20-1 and TRBJ2-7; no definite D call. Between the trimmed V and J ends, which lost 1 base and 6 bases, there was a span of 7 bases. Germline V CDR1 and CDR2: DFQATT, SNEGSKA (reference sequence). This CDR3 is built from 11 residues. DNA for the CDR3: TGCAGTGCTAGAGCGCCGCGCGAGCAGTACTTC. Translation gives CSARAPREQYF.

In DNA, the CDR3 is TGTGCCAGCAGCTACCTCCCCGGGACAGGGGGCTACGAGCAGTACTTC. This sequence encodes CASSYLPGTGGYEQYF. The chain combines TRBV27 with TRBJ2-7, with 11 bases aligning to TRBD1. The CDR3 length is 16 residues. V shed 6 bases, J shed 3 bases, and the junction held 10 bases outside the gene matches. The V gene's germline CDR1 is MNHEY and CDR2 SMNVEV (reference sequence).

The chain has TRBV5-1 and TRBJ2-3, with TRBD2 matching 9 bases. Germline trimming cut 0 bases from V and 2 bases from J; bases unmatched to any gene: 4. CDR1 and CDR2 (germline): SGHRS, YFSETQ. The CDR3 runs 16 residues. The CDR3 region is CASSLDSGGTTDTQYF. CDR3 DNA: TGCGCCAGCAGCTTGGACAGCGGGGGGACCACAGATACGCAGTATTTT.

V gene TRBV28 combines with J gene TRBJ2-2, with 10 positions matching TRBD2. V lost 2 bases to trimming and J lost 6 bases; unmatched junction nucleotides: 3. The CDR3 runs 15 residues. From germline, CDR1 is MDHEN and CDR2 SYDVKM. The CDR3 here is CASSLLAGDAGELFF. The CDR3 DNA reads TGTGCCAGCAGTTTACTAGCGGGAGATGCCGGGGAGCTGTTTTTT.

The chain recombines TRBV4-3 with TRBJ1-1; unclear D gene. Trimming cost V 3 bases and J 0 bases, with 11 bases left between them. Germline CDR1 reads LGHNA; CDR2 reads YSLEER. CDR3 length equals 15 residues. DNA for the CDR3: TGCGCCAGCAGCCAGACCCAGGCGCTGAACACTGAAGCTTTCTTT. Encoded protein: CASSQTQALNTEAFF.